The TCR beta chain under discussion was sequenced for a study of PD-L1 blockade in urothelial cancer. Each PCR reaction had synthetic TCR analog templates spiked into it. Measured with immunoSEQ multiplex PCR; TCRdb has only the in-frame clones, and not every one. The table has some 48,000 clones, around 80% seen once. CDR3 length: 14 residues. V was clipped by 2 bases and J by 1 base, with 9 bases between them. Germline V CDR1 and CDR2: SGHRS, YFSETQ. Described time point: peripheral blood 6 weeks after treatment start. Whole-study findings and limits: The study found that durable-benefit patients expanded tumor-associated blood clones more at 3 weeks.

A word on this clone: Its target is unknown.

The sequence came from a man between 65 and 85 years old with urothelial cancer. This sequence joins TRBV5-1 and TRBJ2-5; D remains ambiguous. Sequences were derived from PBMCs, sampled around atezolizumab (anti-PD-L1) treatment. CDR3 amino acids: CASSLDTAQETQYF. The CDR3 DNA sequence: TGCGCCAGCAGCTTAGACACGGCCCAAGAGACCCAGTACTTC.